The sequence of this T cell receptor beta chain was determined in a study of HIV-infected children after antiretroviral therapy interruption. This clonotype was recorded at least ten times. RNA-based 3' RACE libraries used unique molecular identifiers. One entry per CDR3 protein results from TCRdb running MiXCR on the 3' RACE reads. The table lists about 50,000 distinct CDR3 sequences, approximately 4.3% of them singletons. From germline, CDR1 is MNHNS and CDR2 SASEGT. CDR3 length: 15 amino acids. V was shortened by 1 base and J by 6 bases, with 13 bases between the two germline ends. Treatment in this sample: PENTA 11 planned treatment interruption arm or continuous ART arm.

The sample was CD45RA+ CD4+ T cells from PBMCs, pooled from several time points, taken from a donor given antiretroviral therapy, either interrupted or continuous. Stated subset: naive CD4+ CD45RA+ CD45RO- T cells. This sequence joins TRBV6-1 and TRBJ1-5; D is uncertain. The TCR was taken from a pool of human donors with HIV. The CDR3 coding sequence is TGTGCCAGCAGTGAAGGGGGAACAGCACCTCAGCCCCAGCATTTT. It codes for CASSEGGTAPQPQHF.